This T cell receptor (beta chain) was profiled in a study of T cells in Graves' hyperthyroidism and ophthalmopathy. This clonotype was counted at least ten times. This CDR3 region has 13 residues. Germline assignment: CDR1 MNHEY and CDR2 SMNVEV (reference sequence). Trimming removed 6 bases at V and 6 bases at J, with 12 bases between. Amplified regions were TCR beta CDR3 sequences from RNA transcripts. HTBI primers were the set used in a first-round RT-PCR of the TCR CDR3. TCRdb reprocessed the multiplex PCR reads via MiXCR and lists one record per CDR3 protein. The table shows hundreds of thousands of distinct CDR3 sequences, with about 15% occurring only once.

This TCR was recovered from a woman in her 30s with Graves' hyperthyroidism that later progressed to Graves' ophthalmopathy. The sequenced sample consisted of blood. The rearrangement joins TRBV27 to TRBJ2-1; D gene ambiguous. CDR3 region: CASRTYNRNEQFF. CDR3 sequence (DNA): TGTGCCAGCAGGACATACAACCGCAATGAGCAGTTCTTC.